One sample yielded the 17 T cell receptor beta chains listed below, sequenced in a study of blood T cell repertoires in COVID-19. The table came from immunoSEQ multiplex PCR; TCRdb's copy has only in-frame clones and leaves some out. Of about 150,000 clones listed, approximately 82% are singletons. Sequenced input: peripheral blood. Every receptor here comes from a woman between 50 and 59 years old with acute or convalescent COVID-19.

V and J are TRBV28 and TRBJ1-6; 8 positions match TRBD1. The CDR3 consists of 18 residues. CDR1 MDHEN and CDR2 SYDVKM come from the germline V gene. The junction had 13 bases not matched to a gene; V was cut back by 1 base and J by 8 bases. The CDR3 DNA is TGTGCCAGCAGTTTATCCACCATGGTCGGGACAGGAGATTCACCCCTCCACTTT. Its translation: CASSLSTMVGTGDSPLHF.

CDR3 amino acids: CASRRGQGLNQPQHF. CDR3 sequence (DNA): TGTGCCAGCAGGCGGGGACAGGGCCTCAATCAGCCCCAGCATTTT. V and J are TRBV2 and TRBJ1-5; 9 nucleotides line up with TRBD1. The CDR3 is 15 amino acids. From germline, CDR1 is SNHLY and CDR2 FYNNEI. Trimming took 6 bases from V and 3 from J; bases not matched to a gene: 6.

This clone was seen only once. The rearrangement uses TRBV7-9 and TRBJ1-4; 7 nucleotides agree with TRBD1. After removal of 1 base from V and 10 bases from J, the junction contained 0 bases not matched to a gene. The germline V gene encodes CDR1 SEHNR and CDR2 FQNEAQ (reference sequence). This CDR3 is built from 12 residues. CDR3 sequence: CASSLDRGKLFF. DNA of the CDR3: TGTGCCAGCAGCTTAGACAGGGGAAAACTGTTTTTT. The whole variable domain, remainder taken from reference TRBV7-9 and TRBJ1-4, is DTGVSQNPRHKITKRGQNVTFRCDPISEHNRLYWYRQTLGQGPEFLTYFQNEAQLEKSRLLSDRFSAERPKGSFSTLEIQRTEQGDSAMYLCASSLDRGKLFFGSGTQLSVL.

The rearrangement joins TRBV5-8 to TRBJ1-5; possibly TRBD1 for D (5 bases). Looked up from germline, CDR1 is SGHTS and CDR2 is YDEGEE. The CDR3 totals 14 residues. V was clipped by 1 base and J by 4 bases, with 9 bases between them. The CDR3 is CASSLMGGNQPQHF. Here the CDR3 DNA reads TGTGCCAGCAGCTTGATGGGGGGTAATCAGCCCCAGCATTTT. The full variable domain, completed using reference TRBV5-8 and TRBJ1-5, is EAGVTQSPTHLIKTRGQQATLRCSPISGHTSVYWYQQALGLGLQFLLWYDEGEERNRGNFPPRFSGRQFPNYSSELNVNALELEDSALYLCASSLMGGNQPQHFGDGTRLSIL.

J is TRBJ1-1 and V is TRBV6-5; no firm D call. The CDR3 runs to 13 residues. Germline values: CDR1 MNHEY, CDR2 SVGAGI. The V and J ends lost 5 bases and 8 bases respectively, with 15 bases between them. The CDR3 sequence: CASSHKRSSEAFF. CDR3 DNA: TGTGCCAGCAGTCATAAGAGGTCCTCGGAAGCTTTCTTT.

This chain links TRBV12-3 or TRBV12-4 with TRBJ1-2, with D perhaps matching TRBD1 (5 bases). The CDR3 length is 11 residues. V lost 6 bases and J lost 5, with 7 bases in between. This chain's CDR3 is CASRKGYGYTF. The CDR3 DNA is TGTGCCAGCAGGAAGGGGTATGGCTACACCTTC.

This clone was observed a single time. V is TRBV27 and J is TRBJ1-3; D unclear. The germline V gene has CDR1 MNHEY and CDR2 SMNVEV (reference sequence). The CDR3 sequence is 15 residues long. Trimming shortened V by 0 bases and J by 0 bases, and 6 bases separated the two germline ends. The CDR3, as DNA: TGTGCCAGCAGTTTATCCCCTCGCTCTGGAAACACCATATATTTT. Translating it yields CASSLSPRSGNTIYF.

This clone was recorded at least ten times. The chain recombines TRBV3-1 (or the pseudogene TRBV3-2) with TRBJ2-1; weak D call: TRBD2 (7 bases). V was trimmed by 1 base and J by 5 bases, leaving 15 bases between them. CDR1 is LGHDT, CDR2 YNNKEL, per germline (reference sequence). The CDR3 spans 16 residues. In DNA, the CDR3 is TGTGCCAGCAGCCAAGTGATGGCGGGGGCCCACAATGAGCAGTTCTTC. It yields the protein CASSQVMAGAHNEQFF.

The CDR3 sequence: CASSLGSSGGTYEQYF. In nucleotides, the CDR3 is TGTGCCAGCAGCTTAGGTTCTAGCGGGGGGACCTACGAGCAGTACTTC. The rearrangement links TRBV7-8 to TRBJ2-7; 11 positions agree with TRBD2. Germline values: CDR1 SGHVS, CDR2 FQNEAQ. The V segment lost 1 base and the J segment 2 bases; nucleotides outside the gene matches: 4. The CDR3 runs to 16 residues.

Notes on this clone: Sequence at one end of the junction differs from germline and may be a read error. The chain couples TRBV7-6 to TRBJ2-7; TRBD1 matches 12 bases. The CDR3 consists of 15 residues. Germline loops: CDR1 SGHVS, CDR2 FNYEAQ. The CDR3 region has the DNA TGTGCCAGCACCTTAGGGACAGGGGGCGCCGACGAGCAGTACTTC. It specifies CASTLGTGGADEQYF.

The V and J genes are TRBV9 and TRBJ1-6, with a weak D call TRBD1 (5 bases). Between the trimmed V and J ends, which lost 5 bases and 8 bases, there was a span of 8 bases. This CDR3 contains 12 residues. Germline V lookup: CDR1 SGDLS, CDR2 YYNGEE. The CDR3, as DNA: TGTGCCAGCAGGCGGGGGGATTCACCCCTCCACTTT. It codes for CASRRGDSPLHF.

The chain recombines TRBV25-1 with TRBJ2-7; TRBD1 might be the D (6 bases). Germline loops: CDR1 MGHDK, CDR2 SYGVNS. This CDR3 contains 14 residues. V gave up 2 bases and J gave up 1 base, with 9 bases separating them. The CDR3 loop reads CASSEDTGSYEQYF. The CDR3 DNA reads TGTGCCAGCAGTGAAGACACAGGGTCCTACGAGCAGTACTTC.

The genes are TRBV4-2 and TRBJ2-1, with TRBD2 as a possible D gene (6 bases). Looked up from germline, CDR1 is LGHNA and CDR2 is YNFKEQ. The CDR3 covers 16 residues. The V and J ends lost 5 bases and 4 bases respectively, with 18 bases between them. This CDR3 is CASSSLAGGDYNEQFF. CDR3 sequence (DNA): TGTGCCAGCAGCTCCCTGGCCGGGGGAGATTACAATGAGCAGTTCTTC.

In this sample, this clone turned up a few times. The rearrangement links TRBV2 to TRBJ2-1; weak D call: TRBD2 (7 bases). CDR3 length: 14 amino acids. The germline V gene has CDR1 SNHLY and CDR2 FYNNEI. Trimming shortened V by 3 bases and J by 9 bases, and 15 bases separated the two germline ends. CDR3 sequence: CASSDSWGGGEQFF. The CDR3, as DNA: TGTGCCAGCAGTGATTCGTGGGGAGGGGGTGAGCAGTTCTTC.

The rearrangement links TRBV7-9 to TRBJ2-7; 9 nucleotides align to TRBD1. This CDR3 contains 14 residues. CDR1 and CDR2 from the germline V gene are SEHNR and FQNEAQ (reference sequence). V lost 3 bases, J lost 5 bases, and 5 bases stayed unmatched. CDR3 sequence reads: CASSFRTGEHEQYF. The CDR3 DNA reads TGTGCCAGCAGCTTTAGGACAGGGGAGCACGAGCAGTACTTC.

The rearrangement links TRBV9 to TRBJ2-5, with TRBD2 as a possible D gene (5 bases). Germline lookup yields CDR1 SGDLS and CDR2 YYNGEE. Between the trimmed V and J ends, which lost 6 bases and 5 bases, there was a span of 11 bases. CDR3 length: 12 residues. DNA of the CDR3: TGTGCCAGCAATCGGGGAGCGGAGACCCAGTACTTC. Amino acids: CASNRGAETQYF.

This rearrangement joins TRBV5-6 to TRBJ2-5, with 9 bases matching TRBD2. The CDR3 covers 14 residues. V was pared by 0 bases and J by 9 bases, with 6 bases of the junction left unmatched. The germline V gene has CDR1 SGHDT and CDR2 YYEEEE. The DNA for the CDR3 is TGTGCCAGCAGCTTGGTTGAAAGCGGGAGGCCCCAGTACTTC. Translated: CASSLVESGRPQYF.